The 16 T cell receptor beta chains listed next were all sequenced from one sample in a study of CD8 T cells in Susac syndrome. Reverse transcription of about 0.5 to 1 ug RNA was carried out with random hexamers. TCRdb redid the calling of the immunoSEQ multiplex PCR reads with MiXCR, one entry per CDR3 protein. The sample carries about 210,000 distinct CDR3 sequences, 85% to 95% recorded once. The sequenced material came from CD4+ T cells from PBMCs. The source of these receptors is a human donor in good health.

The chain uses TRBV9 and TRBJ2-5; TRBD1 agrees at 8 bases. With V trimmed by 3 bases and J by 5 bases, 3 bases remained unmatched. The germline V gene encodes CDR1 SGDLS and CDR2 YYNGEE. This CDR3 comprises 13 residues. The CDR3 DNA reads TGTGCCAGCAGCGGCAGGGGGCGGGAGACCCAGTACTTC. Its protein is CASSGRGRETQYF.

The chain recombines TRBV28 with TRBJ2-5, with no clear D. The V end was cut by 3 bases, the J end by 7 bases, with 12 bases between. Germline lookup yields CDR1 MDHEN and CDR2 SYDVKM. The CDR3 sequence is 13 residues long. In DNA form, the CDR3 reads TGTGCCAGCAGTTTCGCAGGCGTCAGGACCCAGTACTTC. Protein product: CASSFAGVRTQYF.

The rearrangement uses TRBV10-3 and TRBJ1-1; D not resolved. Trimming removed 0 bases at V and 12 bases at J, with 2 bases between. The CDR3 has 9 amino acids. Germline-derived CDR1 and CDR2 are ENHRY and SYGVKD. The CDR3 loop reads CAISESTFF. The CDR3 DNA reads as TGTGCCATCAGTGAGTCAACTTTCTTT.

V gene TRBV5-1 combines with J gene TRBJ1-2; TRBD1 matches at 8 bases. J gave up 6 bases and V 4 bases, and 8 bases lay outside the gene matches. The germline gives CDR1 SGHRS, CDR2 YFSETQ. The CDR3 consists of 14 residues. CDR3 bases: TGCGCCAGCAGCGTTGCACAGGGGGAGGATGGCTACACCTTC. Encoded protein: CASSVAQGEDGYTF. The entire variable domain, with the rest obtained from reference TRBV5-1 and TRBJ1-2, is as follows: KAGVTQTPRYLIKTRGQQVTLSCSPISGHRSVSWYQQTPGQGLQFLFEYFSETQRNKGNFPGRFSGRQFSNSRSEMNVSTLELGDSALYLCASSVAQGEDGYTFGSGTRLTVV.

The chain employs TRBV7-2 and TRBJ1-5; the D is unclear. Germline loops: CDR1 SGHTA, CDR2 FQGNSA. Between the trimmed V and J ends, which lost 5 bases and 6 bases, there was a span of 14 bases. This CDR3 is built from 14 residues. In nucleotides, the CDR3 is TGTGCCAGCAGCCCGGGCCCCCCGGGTCAGCCCCAGCATTTT. Protein sequence: CASSPGPPGQPQHF.

The genes are TRBV2 and TRBJ2-7; D gene uncertain. The germline V gene has CDR1 SNHLY and CDR2 FYNNEI. CDR3 length: 15 amino acids. V was pared by 1 base and J by 1 base, with 11 bases between. CDR3: CASSEVHVGSYEQYF. The DNA of the CDR3 is TGTGCCAGCAGTGAAGTACACGTCGGATCCTACGAGCAGTACTTC.

This clonotype was detected only once. The chain employs TRBV28 and TRBJ2-5; no definite D call. This CDR3 is built from 13 residues. In germline, CDR1 is MDHEN, CDR2 SYDVKM. The V and J ends lost 5 bases and 5 bases respectively, with 12 bases between them. DNA of the CDR3: TGTGCCAGCAGTCCCCCCGTGGCGGAGACCCAGTACTTC. It yields the protein CASSPPVAETQYF.

The rearrangement uses TRBV5-1 and TRBJ2-3, with D possibly matching TRBD2 (5 bases). CDR3 length equals 16 residues. CDR1 SGHRS and CDR2 YFSETQ come from the germline V gene. Trimming removed 1 base at V and 0 bases at J, with 12 bases between. CDR3 DNA sequence: TGCGCCAGCAGCTTGACCCTTAGCGCCAGCACAGATACGCAGTATTTT. Translated: CASSLTLSASTDTQYF.

V is TRBV20-1 and J is TRBJ1-1; D remains ambiguous. The germline V and J ends were trimmed by 1 base and 0 bases, with 12 bases remaining between them. CDR1 and CDR2 from the germline V gene are DFQATT and SNEGSKA (reference sequence). This CDR3 comprises 15 residues. The CDR3 loop is CSARVPAAVNTEAFF. CDR3 DNA sequence: TGCAGTGCTAGAGTCCCCGCGGCAGTGAACACTGAAGCTTTCTTT.

The gene calls are TRBV10-3 and TRBJ1-6; 8 bases are a match to TRBD1. Germline values: CDR1 ENHRY, CDR2 SYGVKD. The CDR3 consists of 12 residues. V was clipped by 10 bases and J by 9 bases; unmatched bases: 5. In DNA, the CDR3 is TGTGCCACGGGACAGGAGCGTTCACCCCTCCACTTT. Translating it yields CATGQERSPLHF.

This rearrangement joins TRBV14 to TRBJ2-1; TRBD1 matches 8 bases. Germline assignment: CDR1 SGHDN and CDR2 FVKESK. This CDR3 is 14 amino acids long. With V trimmed by 4 bases and J by 5 bases, 4 bases remained unmatched. In nucleotides, the CDR3 is TGTGCCAGCAGCCCTTGGACAGGGAACAATGAGCAGTTCTTC. Translating gives CASSPWTGNNEQFF.

The V and J genes are TRBV14 and TRBJ2-3; tentatively, D is TRBD2 (6 bases). The CDR3 sequence is 15 residues long. The V and J ends lost 4 bases and 2 bases respectively, with 13 bases between them. Per the germline V gene, CDR1 is SGHDN and CDR2 is FVKESK. Here the CDR3 reads CASSLGTFHTDTQYF. The CDR3 bases are TGTGCCAGCAGCCTCGGGACTTTTCACACAGATACGCAGTATTTT.

The chain carries TRBV11-2 and TRBJ2-4, with D maybe TRBD2 (5 bases). Germline CDR1 and CDR2: SGHAT and FQNNGV. CDR3 length: 16 amino acids. Trimming cost V 2 bases and J 2 bases, with 13 bases left between them. CDR3 protein: CASSLIRGISKNIQYF. The CDR3 bases are TGTGCCAGCAGCTTAATTCGAGGGATCTCCAAAAACATTCAGTACTTC.

V and J are TRBV10-3 and TRBJ2-2; a weak D match, TRBD2 (6 bases). This CDR3 region has 14 residues. The germline gives CDR1 ENHRY, CDR2 SYGVKD. Trimming pared 3 bases from V and 5 bases from J, leaving 10 bases between. The CDR3 here is CAISDLAGTGELFF. As DNA, the CDR3 is TGTGCCATCAGTGACCTGGCGGGAACCGGGGAGCTGTTTTTT.

This sequence joins TRBV6-2 or TRBV6-3 and TRBJ1-5; D possibly corresponds to TRBD1 (5 bases). The CDR3 covers 17 residues. Between the trimmed V and J ends, which lost 5 bases and 4 bases, there was a span of 21 bases. Germline V gives CDR1 MNHEY, CDR2 SVGEGT. The CDR3: CASSASRQRIPNQPQHF. In DNA form, the CDR3 reads TGTGCCAGCAGTGCTAGTAGACAGCGTATTCCTAATCAGCCCCAGCATTTT.

V gene TRBV29-1 combines with J gene TRBJ1-2; a weak D match, TRBD1 (6 bases). With 0 bases removed from V and 7 bases from J, the gap between germline ends came to 12 bases. The CDR3 length is 13 residues. Germline values: CDR1 SQVTM, CDR2 ANQGSEA. The CDR3, as DNA: TGCAGCGTTGAAGACCAACAGGGTTCTGGCTACACCTTC. Its translation: CSVEDQQGSGYTF. The variable domain in full, completed from reference TRBV29-1 and TRBJ1-2, reads SAVISQKPSRDICQRGTSLTIQCQVDSQVTMMFWYRQQPGQSLTLIATANQGSEATYESGFVIDKFPISRPNLTFSTLTVSNMSPEDSSIYLCSVEDQQGSGYTFGSGTRLTVV.